This TCR beta chain was found in a study of OX40 agonist ivuxolimab in advanced cancers. On the study more broadly: Patients were dosed intravenously with ivuxolimab at 0.01 to 10 mg/kg every 2 weeks. Study-level points and caveats: Some nonresponders likewise displayed low normalized T-cell clonal expansion. Dose levels from 0.1 to 3.0 mg/kg saw CD4+ and CD8+ blood T cells expand clonally by week 6.

The V and J ends lost 2 bases and 7 bases, in that order; junction bases with no gene match: 7. The CDR3 length is 15 residues. Germline V gene sequence: CDR1 SGHRS, CDR2 YFSETQ. With baseline, cycle 4 day 1, and cycle 7 day 1 as timepoints, blood was sampled. Regarding this clone: What it recognizes is unknown.

Sequencing used immunoSEQ multiplex PCR; TCRdb keeps in-frame clones, though not all of them. The profile covers approximately 77,000 clones, with about 85% appearing a single time and more than 1.5% taken by the ten largest. The chain is built from TRBV5-1 and TRBJ1-2, with 11 bases aligning to TRBD1. The material was CD4+ or CD8+ T cells sorted from blood, obtained in a trial of the OX40 agonist ivuxolimab. This clonotype was sampled from an adult with an advanced solid tumor such as melanoma, head and neck, liver or kidney cancer. CDR3 amino acids: CASSFAGQGASGYTF. The DNA for the CDR3 is TGCGCCAGCAGCTTCGCAGGACAGGGGGCATCTGGCTACACCTTC.